The source of this T cell receptor (beta chain) is a study of control samples from healthy donors and cancer patients. With 2 bases removed from V and 4 bases from J, the gap between germline ends came to 11 bases. Germline CDR1 and CDR2: SGHDN and FVKESK. The CDR3 consists of 14 residues. The table came from immunoSEQ multiplex PCR; TCRdb's copy has only in-frame clones and leaves some out. The sample yields under 150,000 clones, around 87% seen once. This clone showed up just once. The chain is built from TRBV14 and TRBJ1-1, with D perhaps TRBD1 (5 bases). Specimen: blood. The source of this sequence is a man aged 55 to 69 in good health. The CDR3 DNA sequence: TGTGCCAGCAGCCAAATGTCAGGGAGCACTGAAGCTTTCTTT. Translated, it gives CASSQMSGSTEAFF.